What follows are 5 T cell receptor beta chains derived from one specimen sequenced in a study of T cell responses to AZD1222 COVID-19 vaccine. Sequencing was performed with immunoSEQ multiplex PCR; in TCRdb, only in-frame clones are kept and a portion is missing. Here the sample spans roughly 99,000 clones, about 90% being singletons. Sequenced material: peripheral blood, taken on day 0 of AZD1222 vaccination. Receptor source: an adult in good health.

J is TRBJ1-5 and V is TRBV5-3; TRBD1 might be the D (5 bases). TRBV5-3 is given ORF status, its function remaining uncertain. Trimming removed 2 bases at V and 4 bases at J, with 19 bases between. The CDR3 sequence is 17 residues long. The CDR3 loop is CARSLTNGGDLNQPQHF. CDR3 sequence (DNA): TGTGCCAGAAGCTTAACGAACGGGGGGGACCTGAATCAGCCCCAGCATTTT.

This chain connects TRBV5-6 to TRBJ1-6; D call uncertain. Deletions cut 2 bases from V and 8 bases from J, with 14 bases between. Germline CDR1 reads SGHDT; CDR2 reads YYEEEE. The length of the CDR3 is 15 residues. The CDR3 coding sequence is TGTGCCAGCAGCTTCGTTTCAATAGTGGATTCACCCCTCCACTTT. Its translation is CASSFVSIVDSPLHF.

In this sample, this clone turned up a few times. The chain combines TRBV7-2 with TRBJ1-3; D is ambiguous. Trimming cost V 5 bases and J 5 bases, with 10 bases left between them. CDR1 SGHTA and CDR2 FQGNSA come from the germline V gene. The CDR3 is 13 amino acids. The CDR3 region is CASSAAGRNTIYF. CDR3 DNA sequence: TGTGCCAGCAGCGCCGCGGGGAGAAACACCATATATTTT.

This chain uses TRBV12-3 or TRBV12-4 with TRBJ1-1; D remains unclear. Trimming took off 2 bases at V and 3 bases at J, with 4 bases between the two ends. The CDR3 length is 12 residues. The CDR3: CASSLHYTEAFF. As DNA, the CDR3 is TGTGCCAGCAGTTTACACTACACTGAAGCTTTCTTT.

The J gene is TRBJ1-3, the V gene TRBV19, with 8 bases identical to TRBD1. Trimming took 7 bases from V and 1 from J; bases not matched to a gene: 9. This CDR3 is 16 amino acids long. Per the germline V gene, CDR1 is LNHDA and CDR2 is SQIVND (reference sequence). In nucleotides, the CDR3 is TGTGCCAGTACCATATCCAGGGGGCGATCTGGAAACACCATATATTTT. This translates into CASTISRGRSGNTIYF.